A selection of T cell receptor beta chains follows, all from one sample in a study of CD8+CD57+ T cells in acquired aplastic anemia. TCRdb redid the calling of the reads with MiXCR, one entry per CDR3 protein. This sample has 75,000 to 90,000 distinct CDR3 sequences, with about half found just once. The sample was sorted CD4+, CD8+, or CD8+CD57+ T cells (not recorded which) from PBMCs. These receptors were taken from a human donor in good health, serving as a control. CDR3s include the opening cysteine and the closing phenylalanine or tryptophan. The D gene is left open where the match is weak. Size is stated for part of the rows, as once, few or many counts, or as a class when the clone is expanded.

clone_size,d_call,j_call,v_call,cdr3_aa,cdr3_nt
many,TRBD1,TRBJ2-7,TRBV7-9,CASSGTGGYEQYF,TGTGCCAGCAGCGGGACAGGGGGCTACGAGCAGTACTTC
NA,TRBD1,TRBJ2-7,TRBV20-1,CSATFGDRDKCEQYF,TGCAGTGCTACGTTTGGGGACAGGGACAAATGCGAGCAGTACTTC
NA,NA,TRBJ2-2,TRBV15,CATSRKAGTANTGELFF,TGTGCCACCAGCAGAAAAGCCGGGACGGCGAACACCGGGGAGCTGTTTTTT
few,TRBD2,TRBJ2-1,TRBV5-4,CASSLAVELAGGNEQFF,TGTGCCAGCAGCTTGGCCGTCGAGTTAGCGGGAGGCAATGAGCAGTTCTTC
NA,NA,TRBJ1-3,TRBV3-1,CASSQDPDSLAGNTIYF,TGTGCCAGCAGCCAAGATCCGGACAGTTTAGCTGGAAACACCATATATTTT
NA,TRBD2,TRBJ2-1,TRBV19,CASSLGLAGAKENNEQFF,TGTGCCAGTAGTCTCGGACTAGCGGGGGCCAAGGAAAACAATGAGCAGTTCTTC
many,TRBD2,TRBJ2-1,TRBV10-3,CAISEWTSGSSSYNEQFF,TGTGCCATCAGTGAATGGACTAGCGGGAGTAGCTCCTACAATGAGCAGTTCTTC
NA,NA,TRBJ2-1,TRBV20-1,CSARDGRDYNEQFF,TGCAGTGCTAGAGACGGTAGAGACTACAATGAGCAGTTCTTC
NA,TRBD1,TRBJ1-1,TRBV5-1,CASSLGQGASAEAFF,TGCGCCAGCAGCCTGGGACAGGGGGCATCAGCTGAAGCTTTCTTT
NA,TRBD1,TRBJ2-7,TRBV7-9,CASSGTVTYEQYF,TGTGCCAGCAGCGGGACAGTAACATACGAGCAGTACTTC
NA,TRBD1,TRBJ2-7,TRBV27,CASSSGTGWYEQYF,TGTGCCAGCAGTTCTGGGACAGGGTGGTACGAGCAGTACTTC
few,NA,TRBJ1-1,TRBV9,CASSVPGSTEAFF,TGTGCCAGCAGCGTCCCAGGGAGCACTGAAGCTTTCTTT
many,NA,TRBJ2-7,TRBV10-3,CAISDEHSNSYEQYF,TGTGCCATCAGTGATGAGCACTCTAATTCCTACGAGCAGTACTTC
NA,NA,TRBJ2-7,TRBV6-1,CASSRERGEQYF,TGCGCCAGCAGCAGGGAGCGCGGCGAGCAGTACTTC
many,NA,TRBJ1-3,TRBV25-1,CASSVPGRSGNTIYF,TGTGCCAGCAGTGTTCCAGGGCGATCTGGAAACACCATATATTTT
NA,TRBD1,TRBJ1-6,TRBV29-1,CSAAGQGRSPLHF,TGCAGCGCCGCCGGACAGGGCCGATCACCCCTCCACTTT
many,TRBD2,TRBJ2-1,TRBV9,CASSARTSDYNEQFF,TGTGCCAGCAGCGCCAGGACTAGCGATTACAATGAGCAGTTCTTC
many,TRBD1,TRBJ2-5,TRBV6-1,CASAGGQETQYF,TGTGCCAGCGCAGGGGGCCAGGAGACCCAGTACTTC
NA,TRBD2,TRBJ2-1,TRBV20-1,CSATPSQRGMYMVGNEQFF,TGCAGTGCTACCCCCTCACAGCGGGGGATGTATATGGTTGGCAATGAGCAGTTCTTC
many,NA,TRBJ1-1,TRBV9,CASSLKDGQGVKAEAFF,TGTGCCAGCAGCCTCAAGGACGGTCAAGGGGTTAAAGCCGAAGCTTTCTTT
NA,NA,TRBJ2-7,TRBV11-3,CASSMDEQYF,TGTGCCAGCAGCATGGACGAGCAGTACTTC
NA,TRBD1,TRBJ2-3,TRBV25-1,CASSKGARSTDTQYF,TGTGCCAGCAGTAAGGGGGCGCGGAGCACAGATACGCAGTATTTT
NA,NA,TRBJ1-1,TRBV4-1,CASSWTGARNAEAFF,TGCGCCAGCAGCTGGACGGGCGCCCGGAACGCTGAAGCTTTCTTT
many,TRBD1,TRBJ1-3,TRBV20-1,CSAGPGQDSGNTIYF,TGCAGTGCAGGTCCGGGACAGGACTCTGGAAACACCATATATTTT
NA,TRBD1,TRBJ1-6,TRBV7-2,CASSLARGQGSNSPLHF,TGTGCCAGCAGCTTAGCGCGGGGACAGGGTAGTAATTCACCCCTCCACTTT
once,NA,TRBJ1-2,TRBV2,CASSDRDYGYTF,TGTGCCAGCAGTGACAGGGACTATGGCTACACCTTC
many,NA,TRBJ2-1,TRBV9,CASSVGGAHYNEQFF,TGTGCCAGCAGCGTAGGTGGGGCGCACTACAATGAGCAGTTCTTC
once,NA,TRBJ2-2,TRBV9,CASSGLSNTGELFF,TGTGCCAGCAGCGGACTGTCGAACACCGGGGAGCTGTTTTTT
NA,TRBD1,TRBJ2-7,TRBV5-4,CASSLETGGSHMEQYF,TGTGCCAGCAGCTTGGAGACAGGGGGTTCCCATATGGAGCAGTACTTC
NA,NA,TRBJ1-2,TRBV5-1,CASSLRGTLLLEGYTF,TGCGCCAGCAGCTTGAGGGGTACCCTCCTTCTTGAGGGCTACACCTTC
NA,NA,TRBJ2-2,TRBV19,CASSIDSRGTFTGELFF,TGTGCCAGTAGTATAGATTCCAGGGGGACTTTCACCGGGGAGCTGTTTTTT
NA,NA,TRBJ2-7,TRBV7-6,CPITKMLGPYEQYF,TGTCCCATCACCAAAATGCTGGGGCCCTACGAGCAGTACTTC
many,TRBD2,TRBJ2-7,TRBV13,CASSSTGGGAYEQYF,TGTGCCAGCAGCTCCACGGGGGGTGGGGCCTACGAGCAGTACTTC
NA,NA,TRBJ2-1,TRBV19,CASSIAGSSYNEQFF,TGTGCCAGTAGTATTGCCGGGAGCTCCTACAATGAGCAGTTCTTC
many,NA,TRBJ2-3,TRBV25-1,CASSQVGAGPTQYF,TGCGCCAGCAGCCAAGTGGGGGCAGGACCCACGCAGTATTTT
many,TRBD1,TRBJ1-4,TRBV2,CASRTGATNEKLFF,TGTGCCAGCAGGACAGGGGCAACTAATGAAAAACTGTTTTTT
many,NA,TRBJ2-1,TRBV19,CASSSGVNEQFF,TGTGCCAGTAGTAGTGGGGTCAATGAGCAGTTCTTC
few,NA,TRBJ1-1,TRBV12-3/TRBV12-4,CASSQLEEGTEAFF,TGTGCCAGCAGTCAACTCGAGGAGGGCACTGAAGCTTTCTTT
NA,NA,TRBJ1-2,TRBV7-8,CASSLARGGYTF,TGTGCCAGCAGCTTAGCGAGGGGTGGCTACACCTTC
NA,NA,TRBJ1-1,TRBV29-1,CSVHDTEAFF,TGCAGCGTTCACGACACTGAAGCTTTCTTT
NA,TRBD1,TRBJ1-3,TRBV5-4,CASSSSGDRTISGNTIYF,TGTGCCAGCAGCTCCTCCGGGGACAGGACGATCTCTGGAAACACCATATATTTT
many,TRBD1,TRBJ1-2,TRBV27,CASSPGGGGYTF,TGTGCCAGCAGTCCAGGGGGCGGTGGCTACACCTTC
many,NA,TRBJ2-7,TRBV12-3/TRBV12-4,CASRSGISYEQYF,TGTGCCAGCAGGTCAGGGATTTCCTACGAGCAGTACTTC
NA,TRBD1,TRBJ2-7,TRBV19,CAVSSQGAYYEQYF,TGTGCCGTAAGCAGCCAGGGGGCTTACTACGAGCAGTACTTC
NA,TRBD2,TRBJ2-3,TRBV2,CASSGREAQYF,TGTGCCAGCAGTGGCCGGGAGGCGCAGTATTTT
NA,NA,TRBJ1-2,TRBV10-3,CATRAFDGNYGYTF,TGTGCCACCCGAGCGTTCGACGGGAACTATGGCTACACCTTC